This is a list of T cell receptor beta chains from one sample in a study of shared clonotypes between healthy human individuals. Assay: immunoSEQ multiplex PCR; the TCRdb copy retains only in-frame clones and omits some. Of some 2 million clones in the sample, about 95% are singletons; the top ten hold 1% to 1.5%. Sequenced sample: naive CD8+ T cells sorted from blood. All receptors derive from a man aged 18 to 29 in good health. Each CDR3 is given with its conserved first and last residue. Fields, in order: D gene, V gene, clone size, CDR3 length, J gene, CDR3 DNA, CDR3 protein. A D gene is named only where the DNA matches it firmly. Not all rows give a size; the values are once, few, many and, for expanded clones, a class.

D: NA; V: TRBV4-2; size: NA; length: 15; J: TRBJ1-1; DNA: TGTGCCAGCAGCCAAAGTGGGCAGCGAGCCACTGAAGCTTTCTTT; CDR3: CASSQSGQRATEAFF
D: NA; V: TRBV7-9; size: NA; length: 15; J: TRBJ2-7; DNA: TGTGCCAGCAGCTCCCCAAGAGGGAGAGACTACGAGCAGTACTTC; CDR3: CASSSPRGRDYEQYF
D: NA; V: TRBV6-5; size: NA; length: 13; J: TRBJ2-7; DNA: TGTGCCAGCAGAAACGCGGGGATCTACGAGCAGTACTTC; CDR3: CASRNAGIYEQYF
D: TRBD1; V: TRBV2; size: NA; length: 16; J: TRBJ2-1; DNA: TGTGCCAGCAGGAACGGGACAGGGGGCTCCTACAATGAGCAGTTCTTC; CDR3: CASRNGTGGSYNEQFF
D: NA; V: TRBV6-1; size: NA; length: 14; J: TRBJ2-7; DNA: TGTGCCAGCAGTGAACTGGGCAGCCCTAGGGAGCAGTACTTC; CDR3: CASSELGSPREQYF
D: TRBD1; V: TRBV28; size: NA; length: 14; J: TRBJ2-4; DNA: TGTGCCAGCAGTAGGGGGACAGGGTTGGACATTCAGTACTTC; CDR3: CASSRGTGLDIQYF
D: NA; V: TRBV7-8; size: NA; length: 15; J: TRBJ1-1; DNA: TGTGCCAGCAGCTCCCACAGGGAGTTGAACACTGAAGCTTTCTTT; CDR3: CASSSHRELNTEAFF
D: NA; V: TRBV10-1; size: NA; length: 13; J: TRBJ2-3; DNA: TGCGCCAGCAGTATGGACAGCACAGATACGCAGTATTTT; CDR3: CASSMDSTDTQYF
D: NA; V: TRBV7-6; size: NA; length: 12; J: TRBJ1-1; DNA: TGTGCCAGCAGCCTTGGGGGAAATGAAGCTTTCTTT; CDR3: CASSLGGNEAFF
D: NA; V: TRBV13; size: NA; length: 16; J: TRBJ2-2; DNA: TGTGCCAGCAGCCGAGATGTGGGAACGAACACCGGGGAGCTGTTTTTT; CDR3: CASSRDVGTNTGELFF
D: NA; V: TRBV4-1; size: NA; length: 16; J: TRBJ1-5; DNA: TGCGCCAGCAGCTTTAGACCGACGGACATCAATCAGCCCCAGCATTTT; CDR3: CASSFRPTDINQPQHF
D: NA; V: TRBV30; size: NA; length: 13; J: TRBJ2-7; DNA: TGTGCCTGGAGTGTACCCGGAGCCTACGAGCAGTACTTC; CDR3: CAWSVPGAYEQYF
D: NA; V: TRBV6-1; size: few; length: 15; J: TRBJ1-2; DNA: TGTGCCAGCAGTGAAGGCCCGGCAGGGTTATACGGCTACACCTTC; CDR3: CASSEGPAGLYGYTF
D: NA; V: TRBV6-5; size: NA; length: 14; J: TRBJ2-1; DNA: TGTGCCAGCAGTTACGACACAGGGTGGGATGAGCAGTTCTTC; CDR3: CASSYDTGWDEQFF
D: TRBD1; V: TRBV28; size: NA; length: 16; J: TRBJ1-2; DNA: TGTGCCAGCAGTACTACGCTCGAGACAGGGAACTATGGCTACACCTTC; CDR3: CASSTTLETGNYGYTF
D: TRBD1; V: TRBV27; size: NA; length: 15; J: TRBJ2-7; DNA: TGTGCCAGCAGTTTGACAGGGGGCGAGGGTTACGAGCAGTACTTC; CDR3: CASSLTGGEGYEQYF
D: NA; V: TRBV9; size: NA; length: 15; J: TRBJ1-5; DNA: TGTGCCAGCAGCGTAGGAGGGGGAGAAGTTCAGCCCCAGCATTTT; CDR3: CASSVGGGEVQPQHF
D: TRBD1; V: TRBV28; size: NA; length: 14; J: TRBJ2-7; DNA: TGTGCCAGCAGTCCTCCGGGACAGTTCTACGAGCAGTACTTC; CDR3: CASSPPGQFYEQYF
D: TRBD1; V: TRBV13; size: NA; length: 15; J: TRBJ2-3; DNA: TGTGCCAGCAGCTTATGGGGACAGGCGGGAGATACGCAGTATTTT; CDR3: CASSLWGQAGDTQYF
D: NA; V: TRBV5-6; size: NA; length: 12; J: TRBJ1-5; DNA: TGTGCCAGCAACAGTGAGAATCAGCCCCAGCATTTT; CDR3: CASNSENQPQHF
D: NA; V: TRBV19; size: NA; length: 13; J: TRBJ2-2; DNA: TGTGCCAGTAGTACGAGGGACACCGGGGAGCTGTTTTTT; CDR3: CASSTRDTGELFF
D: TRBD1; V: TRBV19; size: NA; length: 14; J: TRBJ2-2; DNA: TGTGCCAGTGAACGGACAGGGGGGACCGGGGAGCTGTTTTTT; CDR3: CASERTGGTGELFF
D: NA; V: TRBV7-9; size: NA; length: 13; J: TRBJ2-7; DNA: TGTGCCAGCAGCACTGACCCCACCTACGAGCAGTACTTC; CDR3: CASSTDPTYEQYF
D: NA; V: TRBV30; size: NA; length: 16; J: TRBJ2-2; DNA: TGTGCCTGGATGGGTTTAGGTGTCGGCCGTACCGGGGAGCTGTTTTTT; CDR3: CAWMGLGVGRTGELFF
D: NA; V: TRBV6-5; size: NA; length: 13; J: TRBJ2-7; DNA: TGTGCCAGCAGTTGGGGTTCTGCAAACGAGCAGTACTTC; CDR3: CASSWGSANEQYF
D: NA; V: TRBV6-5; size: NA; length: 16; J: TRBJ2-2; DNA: TGTGCCAGCAGTTACCTGGGACTTTCGAACACCGGGGAGCTGTTTTTT; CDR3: CASSYLGLSNTGELFF
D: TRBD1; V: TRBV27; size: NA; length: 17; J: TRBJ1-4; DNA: TGTGCCAGCAGTTTTTTTTCTTCCGGGACAGGGTATGAAAAACTGTTTTTT; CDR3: CASSFFSSGTGYEKLFF
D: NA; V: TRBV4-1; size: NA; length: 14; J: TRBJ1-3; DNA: TGCGCCAGCAGCCAAGAGGGGTTTGGAAACACCATATATTTT; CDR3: CASSQEGFGNTIYF
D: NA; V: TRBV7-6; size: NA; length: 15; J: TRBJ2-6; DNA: TGTGCCAGCAGCCCCACAAGCTCTGGGGCCAACGTCCTGACTTTC; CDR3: CASSPTSSGANVLTF
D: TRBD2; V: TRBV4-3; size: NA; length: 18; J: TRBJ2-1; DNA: TGCGCCAGCAGCCAAGATACACCAGCGGGATTTCTCTACAATGAGCAGTTCTTC; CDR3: CASSQDTPAGFLYNEQFF
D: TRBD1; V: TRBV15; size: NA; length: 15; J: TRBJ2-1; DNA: TGTGCCACCAGCGGCCGGGACAGGGCCCGGGGTGAGCAGTTCTTC; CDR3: CATSGRDRARGEQFF
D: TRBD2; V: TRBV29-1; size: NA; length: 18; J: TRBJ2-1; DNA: TGCAGCGTTGAAGATCTGCAGTGGACTAGCGGGATTGGCGATGAGCAGTTCTTC; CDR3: CSVEDLQWTSGIGDEQFF
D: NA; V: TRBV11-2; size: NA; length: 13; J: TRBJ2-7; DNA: TGTGCCAGCAGCTTAGGGCGGGAATACGAGCAGTACTTC; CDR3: CASSLGREYEQYF
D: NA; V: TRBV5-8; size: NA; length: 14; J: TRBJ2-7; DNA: TGTGCCAGCAGCATCCAGTCGGGGCTCTACGAGCAGTACTTC; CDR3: CASSIQSGLYEQYF
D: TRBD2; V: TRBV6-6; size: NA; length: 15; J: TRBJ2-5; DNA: TGTGCCAGCAGCCCCATGCGGGAGGGCCTAGGGACCCAGTACTTC; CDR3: CASSPMREGLGTQYF
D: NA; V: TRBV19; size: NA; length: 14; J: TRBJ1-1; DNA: TGTGCCAGTAGTATCGGACTGACGAACACTGAAGCTTTCTTT; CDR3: CASSIGLTNTEAFF
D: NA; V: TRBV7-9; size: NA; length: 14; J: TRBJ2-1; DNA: TGTGCCAGCAGCTTAGCCGGGGGTTGGAATGAGCAGTTCTTC; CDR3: CASSLAGGWNEQFF
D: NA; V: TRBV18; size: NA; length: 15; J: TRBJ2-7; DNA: TGTGCCAGCTCACCACAGGACAGATCCTCCTACGAGCAGTACTTC; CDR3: CASSPQDRSSYEQYF
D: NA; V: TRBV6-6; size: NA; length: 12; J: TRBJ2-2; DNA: TGTGCCAGCAGTTTGAACACCGGGGAGCTGTTTTTT; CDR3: CASSLNTGELFF
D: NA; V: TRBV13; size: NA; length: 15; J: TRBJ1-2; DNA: TGTGCCAGCACCTATGTTACAGACAAAAACTATGGCTACACCTTC; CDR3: CASTYVTDKNYGYTF
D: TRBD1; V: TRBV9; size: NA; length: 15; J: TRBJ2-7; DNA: TGTGCCAGCAGCGCGGACAGGGGAGCATCCTACGAGCAGTACTTC; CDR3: CASSADRGASYEQYF
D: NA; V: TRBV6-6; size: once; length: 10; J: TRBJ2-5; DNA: TGTGCCAGCAGTGAAGAGACCCAGTACTTC; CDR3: CASSEETQYF
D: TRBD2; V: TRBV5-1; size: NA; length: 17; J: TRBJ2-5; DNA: TGCGCCAGCAGCTTGATCCTGGCGGGGGGGATGGAAGAGACCCAGTACTTC; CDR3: CASSLILAGGMEETQYF
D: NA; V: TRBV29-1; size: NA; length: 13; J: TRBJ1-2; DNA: TGCAGCGTTGAAGATGTACAGCTCTATGGCTACACCTTC; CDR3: CSVEDVQLYGYTF
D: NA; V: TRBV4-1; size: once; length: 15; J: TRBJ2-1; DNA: TGCGCCAGCAGCCTCGACAGGAGCTCCTACAATGAGCAGTTCTTC; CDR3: CASSLDRSSYNEQFF
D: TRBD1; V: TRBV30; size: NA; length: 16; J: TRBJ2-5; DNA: TGTGCCTGGAGTTCCGGACAGGGCCCTATCGAAGAGACCCAGTACTTC; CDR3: CAWSSGQGPIEETQYF
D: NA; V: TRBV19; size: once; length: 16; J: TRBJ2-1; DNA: TGTGCCAGTAGTATAGTCGGAGCGGAGGCCTACAATGAGCAGTTCTTC; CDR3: CASSIVGAEAYNEQFF
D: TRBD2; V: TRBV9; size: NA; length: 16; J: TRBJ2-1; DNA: TGTGCCAGCAGCGGACTAGCGGGAGCTTTATTAAATGAGCAGTTCTTC; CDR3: CASSGLAGALLNEQFF
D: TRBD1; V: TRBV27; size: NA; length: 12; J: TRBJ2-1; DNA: TGTGCCAGCAGTCTGACAGGGGGTGAGCAGTTCTTC; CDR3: CASSLTGGEQFF
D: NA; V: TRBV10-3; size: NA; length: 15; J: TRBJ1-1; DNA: TGTGCCATCAGTGAGACTAAAGGGGGGATCCCTGAAGCTTTCTTT; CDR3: CAISETKGGIPEAFF
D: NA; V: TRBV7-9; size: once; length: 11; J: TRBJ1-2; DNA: TGTGCCCCGGGTGGGGCTTCTGGCTACACCTTC; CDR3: CAPGGASGYTF
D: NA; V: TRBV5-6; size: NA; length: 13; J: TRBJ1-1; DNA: TGTGCCAGCAGTGATACAGGGTTAACTGAAGCTTTCTTT; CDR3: CASSDTGLTEAFF
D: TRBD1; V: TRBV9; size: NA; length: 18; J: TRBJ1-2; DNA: TGTGCCAGCAGCGTAGCCGGGACAACAAGGGGGCTACTCTATGGCTACACCTTC; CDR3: CASSVAGTTRGLLYGYTF
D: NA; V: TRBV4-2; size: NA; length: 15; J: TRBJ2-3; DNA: TGTGCCAGCAGCCCTCCGTTGGGAAGTAGGGATACGCAGTATTTT; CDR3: CASSPPLGSRDTQYF
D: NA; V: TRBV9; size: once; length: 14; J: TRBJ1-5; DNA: TGTGCCAGCAGCCCTACAGATGGGCCTCAGCCCCAGCATTTT; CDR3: CASSPTDGPQPQHF
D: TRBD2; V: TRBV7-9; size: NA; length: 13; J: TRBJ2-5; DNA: TGTGCCAGCAGCCGGGGGGTCCAAGAGACCCAGTACTTC; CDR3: CASSRGVQETQYF
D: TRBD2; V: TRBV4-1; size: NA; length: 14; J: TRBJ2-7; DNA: TGCGCCAGCAGCCACCCCAGCGGGGGCTACGAGCAGTACTTC; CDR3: CASSHPSGGYEQYF